This TCR beta chain derives from a study of blood T cell repertoires in COVID-19. Cohorts were based on clinical histories the participants reported. Recovered status in Cohort 3 required two negative PCRs, clearance, or symptom resolution. The CDR3 consists of 15 residues. Germline V gene sequence: CDR1 MGHRA, CDR2 YSYEKL. Deletions cut 4 bases from V and 7 bases from J, with 16 bases between. Libraries were prepared by immunoSEQ multiplex PCR; TCRdb keeps only in-frame clonotypes and omits some of them. Of about 200,000 clones listed, approximately 88% are singletons. Sequencing was carried out using PBMCs or T cells enriched from blood (not recorded which). The clonotype comes from a woman younger than 35 who had recovered from COVID-19. The chain joins TRBV4-1 to TRBJ1-4, with D unresolved. The CDR3 here is CASSPVPRPGEKLFF. The CDR3 DNA sequence: TGCGCCAGCAGCCCCGTTCCAAGGCCGGGTGAAAAACTGTTTTTT.